This record concerns one T cell receptor beta chain sequence. Its antigen is not identified. The V end lost 1 base, the J end lost 4 bases, and 11 bases lay between the germline ends. The germline gives CDR1 GTSNPN, CDR2 SVGIG (reference sequence). The CDR3 length is 13 residues. This entry comes from a study of T cell responses to AZD1222 COVID-19 vaccine. Libraries were prepared by immunoSEQ multiplex PCR; TCRdb keeps only in-frame clonotypes and omits some of them. This sample has around 100,000 clones, with around 87% found just once. Study-level points and caveats: CD4 TCRs linked to vaccination spanned spike, dominating at 160-218 and 743-854. Two AZD1222 administrations were followed by greater Spike-specific TCR breadth and depth. Without day 14 samples, only post-peak T cell repertoires were studied.

The rearrangement uses TRBV30 and TRBJ2-7; TRBD2 might be the D (5 bases). The clonotype comes from an adult in good health. The sequenced sample was peripheral blood, obtained on day 0 of MenACWY control vaccination. CDR3 region: CAWSEAAQYEQYF. DNA of the CDR3: TGTGCCTGGAGTGAAGCGGCTCAATACGAGCAGTACTTC.